This T cell receptor beta chain was identified in a study of blood T cells in healthy people across ages. The study's findings and limits: TCR beta diversity, measured per million T cells, fell in a roughly linear way with age. The study found more naive CD4+ cells and higher diversity in long-lived than aged donors.

The authors ran a second PCR of about 6 to 11 cycles using a sample-barcoded 5' primer and a J-beta primer mix. A tag from a template-switch adaptor with 12 random nucleotides marked each cDNA molecule. TCRdb reanalysed the 5' RACE reads using MiXCR and keeps one entry per CDR3 protein. This table holds hundreds of thousands of distinct CDR3 sequences, approximately 52% found once. Trimming left V 7 bases short and J 11 bases short, with 23 bases between. CDR1 is SQVTM, CDR2 ANQGSEA, per germline. CDR3 length equals 13 residues. On this clonotype itself: Its antigen is undetermined.

Every donor gave approximately 10 milliliters of peripheral blood. The TCR originated in a woman older than 75 in good health. The sample consisted of blood. This sequence joins TRBV29-1 and TRBJ2-5, with D possibly TRBD1 on 6 matching bases. This CDR3 is CSATGKGKIGQYF. The DNA for the CDR3 is TGCAGCGCAACAGGGAAGGGGAAGATCGGGCAGTACTTC.